What follows are 5 T cell receptor beta chains derived from one specimen sequenced in a study of tissue T cells after allogeneic stem cell transplantation. Described time point: mouse harvest day 7 after allogeneic transplant. Each mouse received 10^7 T-cell-depleted marrow cells plus 10^6 splenic CD5+ T cells by tail vein. Assay used: immunoSEQ multiplex PCR; TCRdb lists only in-frame clones, some missing. This table has about 8,700 clones, 35% to 55% appearing once. Sequenced sample: skin. These TCRs come from a female BALB/c mouse given C57BL/6 T cells with graft-versus-host disease after an allogeneic hematopoietic cell transplant.

Turning to this clone: Genes here carry mouse names. The read stops 1 residue short of the end of the CDR3; the missing end is completed from the germline J gene. The chain links TRBV26 to TRBJ2-5, with a possible D match to TRBD1 (6 bases). The V end was cut by 4 bases, the J end by 3 bases, with 11 bases between. The length of the CDR3 is 14 residues. From germline, CDR1 is KGHPV and CDR2 FQNQEV (reference sequence). The CDR3 sequence: CASSPDRRQDTQYF. The CDR3 DNA, read in part, is TGTGCCAGCAGTCCCGACAGGAGGCAAGACACCCAGTAC.

Of note for this clone: Here the gene names and germline are mouse. The read finishes 1 residue shy of the CDR3 end, and the germline J gene is used to complete it. The chain employs TRBV13-2 and TRBJ2-4; tentative D call: TRBD1 (6 bases). This CDR3 is built from 14 residues. Germline assignment: CDR1 NNHNN and CDR2 SYGAGS (reference sequence). Trimming stripped 5 bases from V and 1 base from J, with 11 bases between. CDR3 bases read: TGTGCCAGCGGCAACTACAGGGGTCAAAACACCTTGTAC. Protein: CASGNYRGQNTLY. The whole CDR3 protein reads CASGNYRGQNTLYF.

With respect to this clone: Each gene name is a mouse one. The read halts 1 residue ahead of the CDR3 end, with the missing end drawn from the germline J gene. V is TRBV26 and J is TRBJ1-3; D is undetermined. V gave up 0 bases and J gave up 0 bases, with 6 bases separating them. From germline, CDR1 is KGHPV and CDR2 FQNQEV (reference sequence). The CDR3 extends over 15 amino acids. The part of the CDR3 DNA that was read is TGTGCCAGCAGTCTGTCGAGCGGTTCTGGAAATACGCTCTAT. Its translation is CASSLSSGSGNTLY. The entire CDR3 protein reads CASSLSSGSGNTLYF.

This clone was counted a single time. Gene and germline names: mouse. The observed sequence ends 1 residue before the CDR3 terminus, with the missing tail filled in from the germline J gene. The V and J genes are TRBV20 and TRBJ1-1, with D hard to call. From germline, CDR1 is GFQATS and CDR2 STVNSAI. Trimming removed 1 base from V and 0 bases from J, with 0 bases in between. The length of the CDR3 is 11 residues. CDR3 DNA, as far as it was read: TGTGGTGCTAGGGCAAACACAGAAGTCTTC. Amino acids: CGARANTEVF. The entire CDR3 reads CGARANTEVFF.

Concerning this clone: Mouse gene names apply. The read terminates 1 residue ahead of where the CDR3 ends, so the germline J gene completes it. The chain recombines TRBV19 with TRBJ1-2; TRBD1 matches 9 bases. J was trimmed by 1 base and V by 2 bases; bases with no gene match: 0. The CDR3 covers 14 residues. Germline loops: CDR1 FNHDT, CDR2 SITEND (reference sequence). The CDR3 is CASSMGQGNSDYTF. CDR3 DNA, as far as it was read: TGTGCCAGCAGTATGGGACAGGGAAACTCCGACTACACC.